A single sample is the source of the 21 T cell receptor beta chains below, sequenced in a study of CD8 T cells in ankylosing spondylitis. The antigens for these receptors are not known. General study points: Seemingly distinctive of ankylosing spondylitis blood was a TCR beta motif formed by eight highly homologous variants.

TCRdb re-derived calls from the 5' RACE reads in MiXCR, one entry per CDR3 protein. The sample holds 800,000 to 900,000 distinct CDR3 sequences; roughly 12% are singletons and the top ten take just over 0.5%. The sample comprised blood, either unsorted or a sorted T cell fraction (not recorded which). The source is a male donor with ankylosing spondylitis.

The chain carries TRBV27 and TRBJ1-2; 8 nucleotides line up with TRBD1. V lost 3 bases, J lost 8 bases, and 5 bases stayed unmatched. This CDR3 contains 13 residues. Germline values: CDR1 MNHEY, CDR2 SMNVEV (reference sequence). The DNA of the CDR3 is TGTGCCAGCAGTTTGACAGGGGATGAGGGCTACACCTTC. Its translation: CASSLTGDEGYTF.

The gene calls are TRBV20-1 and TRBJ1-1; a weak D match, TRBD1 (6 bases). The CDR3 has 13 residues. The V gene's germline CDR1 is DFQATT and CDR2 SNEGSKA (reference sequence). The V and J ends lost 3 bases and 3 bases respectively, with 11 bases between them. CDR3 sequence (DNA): TGCAGTGCTAGTCGGGGGGCCGACACTGAAGCTTTCTTT. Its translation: CSASRGADTEAFF.

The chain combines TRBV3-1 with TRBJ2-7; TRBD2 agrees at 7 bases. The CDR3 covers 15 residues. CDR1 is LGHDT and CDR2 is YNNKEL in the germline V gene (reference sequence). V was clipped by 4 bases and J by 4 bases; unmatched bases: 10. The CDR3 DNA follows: TGTGCCAGCAGCCCACCCCGCCCTAGCGGATACGAGCAGTACTTC. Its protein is CASSPPRPSGYEQYF.

Here the CDR3 reads CSARDNQGEMDYGYTF. The CDR3 nucleotides are TGCAGTGCTAGAGATAATCAAGGGGAGATGGACTATGGCTACACCTTC. J is TRBJ1-2 and V is TRBV20-1; a weak D match, TRBD1 (5 bases). The CDR3 runs to 16 residues. The germline gives CDR1 DFQATT, CDR2 SNEGSKA (reference sequence). Trimming left V 0 bases short and J 3 bases short, with 17 bases between.

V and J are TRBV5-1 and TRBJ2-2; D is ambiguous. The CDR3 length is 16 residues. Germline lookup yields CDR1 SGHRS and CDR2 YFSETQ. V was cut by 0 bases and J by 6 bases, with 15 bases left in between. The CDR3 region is CASSLAGNAGPGELFF. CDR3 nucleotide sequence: TGCGCCAGCAGCTTGGCCGGTAACGCCGGACCCGGGGAGCTGTTTTTT.

DNA for the CDR3: TGCGCCAGCAGCTTGGCGGTGAACTCCTACGAGCAGTACTTC. Amino acid sequence: CASSLAVNSYEQYF. This sequence joins TRBV5-1 and TRBJ2-7; D is unclear. CDR3 length: 14 residues. V dropped 0 bases and J dropped 0 bases, with 7 bases sitting between them. The V gene's germline CDR1 is SGHRS and CDR2 YFSETQ. The variable domain in full, completed from reference TRBV5-1 and TRBJ2-7, reads KAGVTQTPRYLIKTRGQQVTLSCSPISGHRSVSWYQQTPGQGLQFLFEYFSETQRNKGNFPGRFSGRQFSNSRSEMNVSTLELGDSALYLCASSLAVNSYEQYFGPGTRLTVT.

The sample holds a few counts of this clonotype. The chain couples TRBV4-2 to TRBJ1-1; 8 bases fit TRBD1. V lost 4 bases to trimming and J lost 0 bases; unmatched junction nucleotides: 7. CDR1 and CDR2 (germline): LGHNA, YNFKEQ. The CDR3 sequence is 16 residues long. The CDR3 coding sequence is TGTGCCAGCAGCCCGCACCAGGGGGCCCTGAACACTGAAGCTTTCTTT. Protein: CASSPHQGALNTEAFF.

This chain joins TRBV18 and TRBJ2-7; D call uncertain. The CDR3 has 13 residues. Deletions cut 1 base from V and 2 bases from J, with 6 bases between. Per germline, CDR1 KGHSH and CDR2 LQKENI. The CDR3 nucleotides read TGTGCCAGCTCACCACAACAAACCTACGAGCAGTACTTC. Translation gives CASSPQQTYEQYF. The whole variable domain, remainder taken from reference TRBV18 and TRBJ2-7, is NAGVMQNPRHLVRRRGQEARLRCSPMKGHSHVYWYRQLPEEGLKFMVYLQKENIIDESGMPKERFSAEFPKEGPSILRIQQVVRGDSAAYFCASSPQQTYEQYFGPGTRLTVT.

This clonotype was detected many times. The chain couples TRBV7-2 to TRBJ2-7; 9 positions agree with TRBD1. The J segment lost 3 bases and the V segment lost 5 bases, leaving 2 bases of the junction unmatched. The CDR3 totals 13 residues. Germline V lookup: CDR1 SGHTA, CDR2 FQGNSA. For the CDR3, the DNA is TGTGCCAGCAGCCGGGACAGGGTCTACGAGCAGTACTTC. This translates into CASSRDRVYEQYF.

The CDR3 nucleotides are TGTGCCACCAGCAGAGATAACACCTACGAGCAGTACTTC. Translated, it gives CATSRDNTYEQYF. The V gene is TRBV15, the J gene TRBJ2-7, with D unclear. Trimming cost V 0 bases and J 2 bases, with 5 bases left between them. CDR3 length: 13 amino acids. Germline lookup yields CDR1 LNHNV and CDR2 YYDKDF (reference sequence).

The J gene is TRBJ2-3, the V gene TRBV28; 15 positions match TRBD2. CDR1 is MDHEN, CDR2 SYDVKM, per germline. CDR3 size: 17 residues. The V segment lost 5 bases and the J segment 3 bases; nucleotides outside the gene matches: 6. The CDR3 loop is CASSRPGLAGGTDTQYF. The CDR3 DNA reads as TGTGCCAGCAGTCGACCGGGACTAGCGGGGGGAACAGATACGCAGTATTTT.

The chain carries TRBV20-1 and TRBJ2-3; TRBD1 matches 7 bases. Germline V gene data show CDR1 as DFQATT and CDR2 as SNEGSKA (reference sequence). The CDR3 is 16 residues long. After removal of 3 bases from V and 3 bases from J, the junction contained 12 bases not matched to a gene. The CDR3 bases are TGCAGTGCTAGTCACCGGGACAGCATTTGGACAGATACGCAGTATTTT. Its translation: CSASHRDSIWTDTQYF.

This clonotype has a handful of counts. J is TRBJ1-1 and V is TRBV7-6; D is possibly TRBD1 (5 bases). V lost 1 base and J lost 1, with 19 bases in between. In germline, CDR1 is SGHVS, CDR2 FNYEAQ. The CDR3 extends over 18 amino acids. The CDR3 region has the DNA TGTGCCAGCAGCTTAGAAGAGTGGGGCTACGGTAGGAACACTGAAGCTTTCTTT. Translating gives CASSLEEWGYGRNTEAFF.

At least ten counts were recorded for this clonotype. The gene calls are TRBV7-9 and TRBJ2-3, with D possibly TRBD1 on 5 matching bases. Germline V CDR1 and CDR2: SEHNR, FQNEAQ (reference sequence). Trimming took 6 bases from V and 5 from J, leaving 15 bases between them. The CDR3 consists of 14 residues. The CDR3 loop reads CASSPGNMGDTQYF. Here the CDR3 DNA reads TGTGCCAGCAGTCCAGGGAATATGGGAGATACGCAGTATTTT.

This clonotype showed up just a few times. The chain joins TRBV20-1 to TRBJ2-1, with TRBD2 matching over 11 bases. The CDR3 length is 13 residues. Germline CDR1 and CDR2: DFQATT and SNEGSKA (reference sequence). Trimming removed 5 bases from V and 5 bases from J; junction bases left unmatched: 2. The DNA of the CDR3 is TGCAGTGCTGGGACTAGCGGTCACAATGAGCAGTTCTTC. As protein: CSAGTSGHNEQFF.

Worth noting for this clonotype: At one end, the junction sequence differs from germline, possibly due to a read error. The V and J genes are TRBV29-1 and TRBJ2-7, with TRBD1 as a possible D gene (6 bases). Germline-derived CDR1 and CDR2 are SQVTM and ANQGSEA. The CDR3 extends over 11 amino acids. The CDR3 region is CSVRSTGYMDF. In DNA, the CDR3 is TGCAGCGTTCGATCGACAGGCTATATGGACTTC.

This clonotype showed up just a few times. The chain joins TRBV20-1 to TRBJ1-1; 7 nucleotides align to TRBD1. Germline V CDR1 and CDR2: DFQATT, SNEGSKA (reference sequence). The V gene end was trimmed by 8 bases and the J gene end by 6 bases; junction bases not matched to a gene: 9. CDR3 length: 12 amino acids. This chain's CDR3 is CSLQTGVSEAFF. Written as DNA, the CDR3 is TGCAGTCTTCAAACAGGGGTGTCTGAAGCTTTCTTT.

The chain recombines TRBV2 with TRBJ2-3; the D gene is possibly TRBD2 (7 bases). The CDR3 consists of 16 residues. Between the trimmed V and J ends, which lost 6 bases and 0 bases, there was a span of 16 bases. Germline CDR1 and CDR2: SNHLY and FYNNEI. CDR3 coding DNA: TGTGCCAGCAGCCCCGCGGGGGCCGTAAGCACAGATACGCAGTATTTT. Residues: CASSPAGAVSTDTQYF.

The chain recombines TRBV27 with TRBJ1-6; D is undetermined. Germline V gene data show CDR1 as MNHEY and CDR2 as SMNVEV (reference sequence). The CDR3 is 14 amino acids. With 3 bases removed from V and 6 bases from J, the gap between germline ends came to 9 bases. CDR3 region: CASSFGDFNSPLHF. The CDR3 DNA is TGTGCCAGCAGTTTCGGGGATTTTAATTCACCCCTCCACTTT.

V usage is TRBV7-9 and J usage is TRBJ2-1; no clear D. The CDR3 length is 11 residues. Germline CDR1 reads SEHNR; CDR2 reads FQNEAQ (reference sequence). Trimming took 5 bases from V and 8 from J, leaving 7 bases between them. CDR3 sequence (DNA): TGTGCCAGCAGCACCGCCTATGAGCAGTTCTTC. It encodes CASSTAYEQFF.

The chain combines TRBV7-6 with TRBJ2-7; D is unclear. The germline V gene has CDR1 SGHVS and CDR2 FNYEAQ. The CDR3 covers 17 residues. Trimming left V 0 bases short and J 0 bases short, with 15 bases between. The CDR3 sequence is CASSLAEDVYGSYEQYF. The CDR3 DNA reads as TGTGCCAGCAGCTTAGCTGAGGATGTTTACGGCTCCTACGAGCAGTACTTC.